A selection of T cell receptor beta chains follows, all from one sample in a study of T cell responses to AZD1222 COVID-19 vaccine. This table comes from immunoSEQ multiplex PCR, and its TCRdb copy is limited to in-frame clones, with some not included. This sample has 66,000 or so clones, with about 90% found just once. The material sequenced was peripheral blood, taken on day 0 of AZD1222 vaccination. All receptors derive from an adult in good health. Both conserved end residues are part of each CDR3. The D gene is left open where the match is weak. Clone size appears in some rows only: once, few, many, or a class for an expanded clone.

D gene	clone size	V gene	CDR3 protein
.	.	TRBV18	CASSPLTVLSNEKLFF
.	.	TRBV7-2	CASDSSGANVLTF
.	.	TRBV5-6	CASSLPQRNTEAFF
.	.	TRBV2	CAIGRSSGTDTQYF
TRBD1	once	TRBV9	CASSPGDSLYGYTF
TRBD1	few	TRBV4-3	CASSQDTGGTGSAYYGYTF
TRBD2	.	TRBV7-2	CASSLASGRALVNNEQFF
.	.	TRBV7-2	CASSSDRNTQYF
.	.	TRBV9	CASSTVNSPLHF
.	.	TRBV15	CATSRTRGYTEAFF
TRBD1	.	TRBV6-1	CASRETGATRAYEQYF
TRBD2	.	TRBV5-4	CASSLASGSLSDTQYF
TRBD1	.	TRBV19	CASSIGQGLINEQYF
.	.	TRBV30	CAWSVGSLYGYTF
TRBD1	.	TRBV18	CASRDSPTGELFF
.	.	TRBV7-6	CASSLWAGGTDTQYF
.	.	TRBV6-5	CASSFSLYTGELFF
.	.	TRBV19	CATHKGGTEAFF
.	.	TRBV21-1	CASSPRGRPRCEKLFF
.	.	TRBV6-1	CASSEEEEGADTQYF
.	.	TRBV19	CASSITSQGKNIQYF
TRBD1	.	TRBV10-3	CAISLTGGTDTQYF
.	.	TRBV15	CATSRDAWEVQETQYF
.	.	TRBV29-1	CSVPGPWTDTQYF
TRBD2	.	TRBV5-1	CASSLFRTRDQETQYF
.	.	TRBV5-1	CASSLAAVSREKLFF
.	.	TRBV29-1	CSTRAGNSYGYTF
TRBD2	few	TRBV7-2	CASRISGGSYNEQFF
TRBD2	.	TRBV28	CASRLPRAGGYNEQFF
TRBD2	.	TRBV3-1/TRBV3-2	CASSPRGAGAQPPYNEQFF
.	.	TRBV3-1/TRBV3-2	CASSRLSQANTGELFF
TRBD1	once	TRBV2	CASSRPGQASYEQYF
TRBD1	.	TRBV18	CASSTERTGAGNTIYF
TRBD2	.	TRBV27	CASSPGLAGIYEQYF
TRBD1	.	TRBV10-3	CAIRADREGTEAFF
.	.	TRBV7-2	CASSSTPDTQYF
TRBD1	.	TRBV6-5	CASSTGTGDGYTF
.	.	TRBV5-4	CASSLGSGQGHNSPLHF
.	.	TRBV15	CATSKGYTEAFF
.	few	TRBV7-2	CASSAKVNQPQHF
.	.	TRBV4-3	CASSQTQRNSPLHF
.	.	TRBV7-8	CASSYHRVSGNTIYF
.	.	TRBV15	CATSRDPGVRETQYF
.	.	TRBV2	CASSGTGTDGTEAFF
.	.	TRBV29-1	CSVRPIGVEAFF
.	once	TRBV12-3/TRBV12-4	CASRLGGVNGYTF
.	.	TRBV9	CASSPTTGLFTGELFF
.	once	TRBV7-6	CASSPDYPDTQYF
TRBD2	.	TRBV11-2	CASSSYTGGSSYNEQFF
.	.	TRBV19	CASSIATEGAQLFF
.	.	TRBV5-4	CASSFQGSTGELFF
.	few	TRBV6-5	CASSRDGRTSTF
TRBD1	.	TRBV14	CASSQFTGTANQETQYF
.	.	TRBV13	CASRLVGFDYGYTF
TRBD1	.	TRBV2	CASRDRQHRELFF
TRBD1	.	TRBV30	CAWSGATGVGEKLFF
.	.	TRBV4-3	CASSQDRRNANEKLFF